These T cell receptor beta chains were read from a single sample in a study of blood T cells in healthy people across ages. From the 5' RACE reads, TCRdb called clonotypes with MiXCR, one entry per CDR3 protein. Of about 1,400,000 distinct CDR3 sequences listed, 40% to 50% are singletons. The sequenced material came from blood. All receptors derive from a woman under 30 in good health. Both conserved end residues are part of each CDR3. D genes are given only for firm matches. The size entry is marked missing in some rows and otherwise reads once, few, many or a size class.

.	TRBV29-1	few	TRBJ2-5	CSVEEASVLTKTQYF	TGCAGCGTTGAAGAGGCGTCGGTACTAACGAAGACCCAGTACTTC
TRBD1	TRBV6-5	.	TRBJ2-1	CASSRTGDRNEQFF	TGTGCCAGCAGCAGGACAGGGGATAGGAATGAGCAGTTCTTC
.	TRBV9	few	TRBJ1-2	CASSGQPGLPYGYTF	TGTGCCAGCAGCGGACAGCCAGGGTTACCCTATGGCTACACCTTC
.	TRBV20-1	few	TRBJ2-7	CSARDYERRALSYEQYF	TGCAGTGCTAGAGATTATGAAAGGCGGGCCCTCTCCTACGAGCAGTACTTC
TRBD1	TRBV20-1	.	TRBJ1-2	CSATAEATGGLDGYTF	TGCAGTGCCACCGCCGAAGCCACAGGGGGCCTAGATGGCTACACCTTC
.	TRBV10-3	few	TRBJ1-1	CAISGGADTEAFF	TGTGCCATCAGTGGAGGGGCGGACACTGAAGCTTTCTTT
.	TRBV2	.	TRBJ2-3	CASSTDGDTQYF	TGTGCCAGCAGCACGGACGGAGATACGCAGTATTTT
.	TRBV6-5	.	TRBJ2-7	CASSPSFNYEQYF	TGTGCCAGCAGTCCAAGTTTCAACTACGAGCAGTACTTC
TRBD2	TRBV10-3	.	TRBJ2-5	CAISRTSGTQETQYF	TGTGCCATCAGCAGGACTAGCGGTACGCAAGAGACCCAGTACTTC
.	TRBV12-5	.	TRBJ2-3	CASGLVSAGLGEDTQYF	TGTGCTAGTGGTTTGGTATCGGCGGGGCTCGGCGAGGATACGCAGTATTTT
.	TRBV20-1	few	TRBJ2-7	CSARDTMGDSRSYEQYF	TGCAGTGCTAGAGATACTATGGGGGACTCCCGATCCTACGAGCAGTACTTC
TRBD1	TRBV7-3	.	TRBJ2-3	CASSFDRGRTDTQYF	TGTGCCAGCAGCTTCGACAGGGGTCGCACAGATACGCAGTATTTT
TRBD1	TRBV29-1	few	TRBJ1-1	CSVVGTARNTEAFF	TGCAGCGTTGTCGGGACAGCCAGAAACACTGAAGCTTTCTTT
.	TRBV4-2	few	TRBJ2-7	CASSQDTVSLDEQYF	TGTGCCAGCAGCCAAGATACCGTTAGTTTGGACGAGCAGTACTTC
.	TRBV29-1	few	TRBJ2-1	CSVVGGGQNNEQFF	TGCAGCGTTGTTGGGGGAGGCCAAAACAATGAGCAGTTCTTC
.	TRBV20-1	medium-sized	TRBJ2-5	CSARGAGSSETQYF	TGCAGTGCTAGAGGCGCGGGATCCTCGGAGACCCAGTACTTC
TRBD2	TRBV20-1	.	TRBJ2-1	CSARDSAGGTSPFF	TGCAGTGCTAGAGATTCTGCTGGTGGGACTAGCCCGTTCTTC
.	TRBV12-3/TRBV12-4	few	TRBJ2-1	CASSYASGAEDEQFF	TGTGCCAGCAGTTATGCATCGGGGGCTGAGGATGAGCAGTTCTTC
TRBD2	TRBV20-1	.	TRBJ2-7	CSAVTGLAVYNEQYF	TGCAGTGCCGTGACGGGACTAGCGGTCTACAATGAGCAGTACTTC
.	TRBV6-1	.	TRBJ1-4	CASRIYRDTKAEKLFF	TGTGCCAGCAGAATATACAGGGATACCAAGGCTGAAAAACTGTTTTTT
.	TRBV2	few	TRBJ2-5	CASKGSAQETQYF	TGTGCCAGCAAGGGCAGTGCACAAGAGACCCAGTACTTC
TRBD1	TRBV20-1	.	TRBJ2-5	CSARAGDRAETQYF	TGCAGTGCTAGAGCCGGGGACAGGGCAGAGACCCAGTACTTC
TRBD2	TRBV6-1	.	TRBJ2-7	CASSLRLAGPPGNEQYF	TGTGCCAGCAGTCTCCGACTAGCGGGTCCTCCAGGGAATGAGCAGTACTTC
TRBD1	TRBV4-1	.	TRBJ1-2	CASSPNAGTGANYGYTF	TGCGCCAGCAGCCCAAACGCCGGGACAGGGGCTAACTATGGCTACACCTTC
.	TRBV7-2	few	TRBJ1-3	CASSLQSSGNTIYF	TGTGCCAGCAGCTTACAGAGCTCTGGAAACACCATATATTTT
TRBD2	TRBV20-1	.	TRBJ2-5	CSAREASGNLGQYF	TGCAGTGCTAGAGAAGCTAGCGGGAACCTTGGGCAGTACTTC
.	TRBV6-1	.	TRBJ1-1	CASSEGRQAFF	TGTGCCAGCAGTGAGGGCAGACAAGCTTTCTTT
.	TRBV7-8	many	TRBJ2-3	CASSLGAGRTDTQYF	TGTGCCAGCAGCTTAGGAGCGGGCCGCACAGATACGCAGTATTTT
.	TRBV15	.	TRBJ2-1	CATTSGLRHLDEQFF	TGTGCCACGACCTCGGGACTCCGCCATCTCGATGAGCAGTTCTTC